The 10 T cell receptor beta chains reported below all come from one sample, sequenced in a study of identical twins. MiXCR was run by TCRdb on the 5' RACE reads, yielding one entry per CDR3 protein. The sample holds about 530,000 distinct CDR3 sequences, 13% to 15% seen once. These data also featured in a second study, about yellow fever vaccine responses in identical twins.

Source material: CD4+ T cells sorted from blood. These receptors were obtained from a woman aged 18-35 years in good health.

This clonotype was counted between two and nine times. The chain combines TRBV6-2 or TRBV6-3 with TRBJ2-1, with 10 bases aligning to TRBD2. Per the germline V gene, CDR1 is MNHEY and CDR2 is SVGEGT. The trim removed 5 bases at V and 12 bases at J, leaving 13 bases unmatched. The CDR3 has 15 amino acids. The CDR3 reads CASSGAGLATTMQFF. DNA for the CDR3: TGTGCCAGCAGTGGCGCGGGACTAGCGACTACGATGCAGTTCTTC.

This clonotype showed up just a few times. The chain links TRBV12-3 or TRBV12-4 to TRBJ2-7, with 7 bases aligning to TRBD1. The trim removed 5 bases at V and 3 bases at J, leaving 13 bases unmatched. The CDR3 covers 16 residues. This CDR3 reads CASSTRTQGILYEQYF. CDR3 sequence (DNA): TGTGCCAGCAGTACCCGAACACAGGGGATACTCTACGAGCAGTACTTC.

The gene calls are TRBV6-5 and TRBJ2-2; possibly TRBD1 for D (5 bases). Trimming left V 2 bases short and J 2 bases short, with 9 bases between. This CDR3 contains 15 residues. Germline V CDR1 and CDR2: MNHEY, SVGAGI. CDR3 amino acids: CASSYRQTNTGELFF. CDR3 DNA sequence: TGTGCCAGCAGTTACAGACAGACAAACACCGGGGAGCTGTTTTTT.

This clonotype has just a few counts. The chain uses TRBV29-1 and TRBJ2-1, with D uncertain. Germline-derived CDR1 and CDR2 are SQVTM and ANQGSEA. The CDR3 extends over 15 amino acids. The V gene lost 0 bases and the J gene lost 3 bases, with 12 bases spanning the gap. The CDR3 DNA reads as TGCAGCGTTGAAGATCTTGGACCTCGCTACAATGAGCAGTTCTTC. Its protein product is CSVEDLGPRYNEQFF.

This clonotype came up a few times. CDR3 DNA: TGCAGCGTTCGGGGACAGGGTCGTTCCTACAATGAGCAGTTCTTC. It is translated as CSVRGQGRSYNEQFF. The chain carries TRBV29-1 and TRBJ2-1; 9 positions match TRBD1. The CDR3 loop spans 15 amino acids. Trimming cost V 5 bases and J 1 base; bases outside gene matches: 6. Germline V gives CDR1 SQVTM, CDR2 ANQGSEA.

The chain recombines TRBV6-1 with TRBJ2-7, with D possibly matching TRBD2 (6 bases). This CDR3 is 14 amino acids long. Germline CDR1 MNHNS, CDR2 SASEGT. Trimming took 6 bases from V and 1 from J, leaving 13 bases between them. The CDR3 DNA reads as TGTGCCAGCAGGTGGGGGGAAGGGTCCTACGAGCAGTACGTC. Residues: CASRWGEGSYEQYV.

This clonotype came up a few times. The rearrangement links TRBV24-1 to TRBJ2-1; D remains unclear. V was trimmed by 2 bases and J by 6 bases, leaving 7 bases between them. CDR3 length: 13 amino acids. Germline CDR1 KGHDR, CDR2 SFDVKD. CDR3 sequence: CATSDSWGNEQFF. For the CDR3, the DNA is TGTGCCACCAGTGATTCCTGGGGCAATGAGCAGTTCTTC.

The DNA of the CDR3 is TGTGCCAGCAGCCTTAGGGGGGGGCAGGGAGCTTACTACGAGCAGTACTTC. Protein: CASSLRGGQGAYYEQYF. The V gene is TRBV7-9, the J gene TRBJ2-7; maybe TRBD2 (7 bases). CDR3 length equals 17 residues. Germline values: CDR1 SEHNR, CDR2 FQNEAQ (reference sequence). V dropped 5 bases and J dropped 3 bases, with 23 bases sitting between them.

Notes on this clonotype: At one of its ends the junction is not consistent with the germline gene, which may arise from a read error. The chain joins TRBV7-2 to TRBJ2-5; D tentatively reads TRBD1 or TRBD2 (5 bases each). This CDR3 region has 13 residues. The V gene's germline CDR1 is SGHTA and CDR2 FQGNSA. The CDR3 region is CAGSPGRTWTQYF. CDR3 coding DNA: TGTGCCGGCAGCCCGGGGCGCACCTGGACCCAGTACTTC.

The rearrangement links TRBV4-2 to TRBJ2-2; 8 bases agree with TRBD2. J gave up 5 bases and V 1 base, and 3 bases lay outside the gene matches. This CDR3 contains 15 residues. Per the germline V gene, CDR1 is LGHNA and CDR2 is YNFKEQ. CDR3 DNA sequence: TGTGCCAGCAGCCAAGGGACTAGCAGTACCGGGGAGCTGTTTTTT. It codes for CASSQGTSSTGELFF.